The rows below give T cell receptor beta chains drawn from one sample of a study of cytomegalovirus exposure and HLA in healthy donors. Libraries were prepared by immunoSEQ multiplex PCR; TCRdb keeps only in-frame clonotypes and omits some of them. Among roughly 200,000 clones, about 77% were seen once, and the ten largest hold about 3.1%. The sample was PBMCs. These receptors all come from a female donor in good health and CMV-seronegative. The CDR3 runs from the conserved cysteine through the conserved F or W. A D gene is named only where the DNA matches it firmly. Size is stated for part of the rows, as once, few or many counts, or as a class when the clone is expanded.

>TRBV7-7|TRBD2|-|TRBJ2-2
TGTGCCAGCAGCCCGGGGGGCACCGGGGAGCTGTTTTTT
CASSPGGTGELFF
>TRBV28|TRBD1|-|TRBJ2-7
TGTGCCAGCAGTTCCTACAGGGGAGACTACGAGCAGTACTTC
CASSSYRGDYEQYF
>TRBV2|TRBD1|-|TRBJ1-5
TGTGCCATCGGACAGGGGGGTCGGCCCCAGCATTTT
CAIGQGGRPQHF
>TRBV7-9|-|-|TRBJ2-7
TGTGCCAGCAGCTCCGGGACTCCAATTTTGGCTAAATCCTACGAGCAGTACTTC
CASSSGTPILAKSYEQYF
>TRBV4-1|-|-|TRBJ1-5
TGCGCCAGCAGCCAAGAAGGGCAGGGAGGGAATCAGCCCCAGCATTTT
CASSQEGQGGNQPQHF
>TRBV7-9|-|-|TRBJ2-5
TGTGCCAGCAGCTCTCGGGCAGGGGAAGAGACCCAGTACTTC
CASSSRAGEETQYF
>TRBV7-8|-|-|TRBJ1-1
TGTGCCAGCAGCTTGGCCACCGGGGCAGGGGCCACTGAAGCTTTCTTT
CASSLATGAGATEAFF
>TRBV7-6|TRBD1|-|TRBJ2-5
TGTGCCAGCAGCTTAGCGCGACAGGGTAATGGGGAGACCCAGTACTTC
CASSLARQGNGETQYF
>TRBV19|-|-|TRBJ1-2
TGTGCCACCACAGGGATCCGGGGCTACACCTTC
CATTGIRGYTF
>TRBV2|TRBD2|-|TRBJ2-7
TGTGCCAGCATAATCGGGCGGGAGCCCTCCTACGAGCAGTACTTC
CASIIGREPSYEQYF
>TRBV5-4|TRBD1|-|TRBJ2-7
TGTGCCAGCAGAGGACAGGGGGAAGACGAGCAGTACTTC
CASRGQGEDEQYF
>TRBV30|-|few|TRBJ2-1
TGTGCCTGGAGTGTAGAAGGGGGCAATGAGCAGTTCTTC
CAWSVEGGNEQFF
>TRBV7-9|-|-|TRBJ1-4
TGTGCCAGCAGCTTGGCCGCAACTAATGAAAAACTGTTTTTT
CASSLAATNEKLFF
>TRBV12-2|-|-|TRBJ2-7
TGTGCAAGTCGCTTAGACAGACAAGCCTACGAGCAGTACTTC
CASRLDRQAYEQYF
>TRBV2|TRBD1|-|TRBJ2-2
TGTGCCAGCAGTGAATTTAAGGGGGCGACTTTAACCGGGGAGCTGTTTTTT
CASSEFKGATLTGELFF
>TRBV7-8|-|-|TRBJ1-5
TGTGCCAGCAGCTTAGTTTCACGGGACAATCAGCCCCAGCATTTT
CASSLVSRDNQPQHF
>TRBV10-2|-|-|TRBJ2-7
TGCGCCAGCACCTTTAGCGAGGGAGGTTACGAGCAGTACTTC
CASTFSEGGYEQYF
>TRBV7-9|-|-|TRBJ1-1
TGTGCCAGCAGCTTAGTGTCAGGGGAGACTGAAGCTTTCTTT
CASSLVSGETEAFF
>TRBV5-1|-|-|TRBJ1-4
TGCGCCAGCAGCTTGGCCGGGAGTTCAGCTAATGAAAAACTGTTTTTT
CASSLAGSSANEKLFF
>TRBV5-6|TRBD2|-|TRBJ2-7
TGTGCCAGCAGCCGATATTCGGGGGGGGCCTACGAGCAGTACTTC
CASSRYSGGAYEQYF
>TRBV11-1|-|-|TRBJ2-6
TGTGCCAGCAGCTTAACCCCAGGGGGGGCCAACGTCCTGACTTTC
CASSLTPGGANVLTF
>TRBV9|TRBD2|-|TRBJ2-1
TGTGCCAGCAGCCCAACCGGGACTAGCTCCTACAATGAGCAGTTCTTC
CASSPTGTSSYNEQFF
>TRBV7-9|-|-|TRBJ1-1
TGTTCCAGCAGCGGGGGGGGACCTGAAGCTTTCTTT
CSSSGGGPEAFF
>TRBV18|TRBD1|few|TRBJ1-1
TGTGCCAGCTCACCCGGGACAGTCTCGAACACTGAAGCTTTCTTT
CASSPGTVSNTEAFF
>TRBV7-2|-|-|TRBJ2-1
TGTGCCAGCAGCTTCTCAAAGCGGAGGCAGTTCTTC
CASSFSKRRQFF
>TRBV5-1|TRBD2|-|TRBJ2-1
TGCGCCAGCAGCAAAGAGGGTGGTAGCGGGAGAGGCGGGCAGTTCTTC
CASSKEGGSGRGGQFF
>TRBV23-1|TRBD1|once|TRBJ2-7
TGCGCCAGCAGCCAAACCCCCCCTCCGCAGGGGGAAAGGGCCTACGAGCAGTACTTC
CASSQTPPPQGERAYEQYF
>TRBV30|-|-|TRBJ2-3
TGTGCCCTGGACTTAGGGACAACCACAGATACGCAGTATTTT
CALDLGTTTDTQYF
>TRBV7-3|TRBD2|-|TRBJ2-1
TGTGCCAGCGCTCTAGCTAGCGGGAGTTGGAATGAGCAGTTCTTC
CASALASGSWNEQFF
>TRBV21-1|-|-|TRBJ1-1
TGTGCCAGCAGCAAAGACTCTCCTGGACAGCCTTTTGAAGCTTTCTTT
CASSKDSPGQPFEAFF
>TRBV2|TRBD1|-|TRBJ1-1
TGTGCCAGCACAGGACAGGGGGCTTTGAACACTGAAGCTTTCTTT
CASTGQGALNTEAFF
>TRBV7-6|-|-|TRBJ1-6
TGTGCCAGCAGCTCCGGAGGCAACCATTCACCCCTCCACTTT
CASSSGGNHSPLHF
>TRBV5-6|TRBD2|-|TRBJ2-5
TGTGCCAGCAGCTTGGCACTAGCGGGAGGGCCGCGGAAGACCCAGTACTTC
CASSLALAGGPRKTQYF
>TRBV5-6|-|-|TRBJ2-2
TGTGCCAGCAGCTTGGAACTGGGGGAGCTGTTTTTT
CASSLELGELFF
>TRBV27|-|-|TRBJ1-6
TGTGCCAGCAGCCCCCCGGGGGGGAGAATTAATTCACCCCTCCACTTT
CASSPPGGRINSPLHF
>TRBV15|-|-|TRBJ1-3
TGTGCCACCAGCAGAGGGAGGGGTTCCTCTGGAAACACCATATATTTT
CATSRGRGSSGNTIYF
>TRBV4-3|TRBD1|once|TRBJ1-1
TGCGCCAGCAGCCGCCGGACAGGGGACGACACTGAAGCTTTCTTT
CASSRRTGDDTEAFF
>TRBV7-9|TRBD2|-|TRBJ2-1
TGTGCCAGCAGAGGTCGGGAGGGCCGTTACAATGAGCAGTTCTTC
CASRGREGRYNEQFF
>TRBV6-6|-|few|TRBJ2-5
TGTGCCAGCAGTTCGAGAGCTCTTCAAGAGACCCAGTACTTC
CASSSRALQETQYF